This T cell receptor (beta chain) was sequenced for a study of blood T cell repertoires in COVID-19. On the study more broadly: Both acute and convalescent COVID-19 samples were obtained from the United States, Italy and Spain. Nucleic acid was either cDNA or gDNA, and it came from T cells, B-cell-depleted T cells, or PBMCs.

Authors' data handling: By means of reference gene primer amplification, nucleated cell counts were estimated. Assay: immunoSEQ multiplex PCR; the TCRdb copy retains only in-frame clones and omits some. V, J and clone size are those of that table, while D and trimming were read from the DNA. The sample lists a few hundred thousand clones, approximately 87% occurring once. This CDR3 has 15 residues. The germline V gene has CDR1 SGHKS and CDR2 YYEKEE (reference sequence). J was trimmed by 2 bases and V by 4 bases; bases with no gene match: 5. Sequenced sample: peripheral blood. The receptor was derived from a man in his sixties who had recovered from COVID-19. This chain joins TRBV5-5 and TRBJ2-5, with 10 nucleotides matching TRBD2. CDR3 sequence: CASSTVAGGQETQYF. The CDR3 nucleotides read TGTGCCAGCAGCACCGTAGCGGGAGGACAAGAGACCCAGTACTTC.